The 14 T cell receptor beta chains presented below share a single source sample, sequenced in a study of technical replicates of blood from a handful of donors. Assay: immunoSEQ multiplex PCR; the TCRdb copy retains only in-frame clones and omits some. Altogether around 80,000 clones are present, 98% being singletons, with the ten largest covering approximately 0.15%. Sequencing was performed on T cells isolated from PBMCs. These receptors were taken from a human donor in good health.

This sequence joins TRBV30 and TRBJ2-2, with TRBD1 identical over 8 bases. The CDR3 runs 13 residues. V lost 3 bases, J lost 8 bases, and 5 bases stayed unmatched. Germline V lookup: CDR1 GTSNPN, CDR2 SVGIG (reference sequence). CDR3 sequence: CAWSHRGTGELFF. The CDR3 nucleotides read TGTGCCTGGAGCCACAGGGGGACTGGGGAGCTGTTTTTT. The entire variable domain, with the rest obtained from reference TRBV30 and TRBJ2-2, is as follows: SQTIHQWPATLVQPVGSPLSLECTVEGTSNPNLYWYRQAAGRGLQLLFYSVGIGQISSEVPQNLSASRPQDRQFILSSKKLLLSDSGFYLCAWSHRGTGELFFGEGSRLTVL.

The gene calls are TRBV4-2 and TRBJ2-7; 8 positions match TRBD2. The CDR3 consists of 15 residues. Germline-derived CDR1 and CDR2 are LGHNA and YNFKEQ. The V gene end was trimmed by 0 bases and the J gene end by 4 bases; junction bases not matched to a gene: 5. CDR3 coding DNA: TGTGCCAGCAGCCAAGAATTAGCGGGGTCTTACGAGCAGTACTTC. Its protein product is CASSQELAGSYEQYF.

This rearrangement joins TRBV29-1 to TRBJ2-1, with D tentatively TRBD1 (5 bases). CDR1 and CDR2 (germline): SQVTM, ANQGSEA. The ends were cut back, 7 bases at V and 8 bases at J, with 21 bases in the middle. The CDR3 sequence is 14 residues long. In DNA form, the CDR3 reads TGCAGCGGAAAAGGGGCCGCCATTGGGGATGAGCAGTTCTTC. Translated: CSGKGAAIGDEQFF.

Only one count was recorded for this clone. The gene calls are TRBV29-1 and TRBJ2-1; no reliable D call. V was clipped by 2 bases and J by 0 bases, with 11 bases between them. The CDR3 spans 15 residues. Germline CDR1 is SQVTM and CDR2 is ANQGSEA. CDR3 protein: CSVESTMSSYNEQFF. Written as DNA, the CDR3 is TGCAGCGTTGAATCGACAATGAGCTCCTACAATGAGCAGTTCTTC.

V is TRBV5-1 and J is TRBJ2-1; D is possibly TRBD1 (6 bases). V lost 2 bases and J 1 base, leaving 10 bases between the germline ends. The CDR3 runs 15 residues. CDR1 SGHRS and CDR2 YFSETQ come from the germline V gene. The CDR3 DNA sequence: TGCGCCAGCAGCTTACAGGGAGAATCCTACAATGAGCAGTTCTTC. Residues: CASSLQGESYNEQFF.

The rearrangement uses TRBV6-1 and TRBJ2-7; perhaps TRBD2 as D (5 bases). V lost 9 bases and J lost 2, with 8 bases in between. The CDR3 extends over 11 amino acids. CDR1 is MNHNS and CDR2 is SASEGT in the germline V gene. As DNA, the CDR3 is TGTGCCAGGAGGGCCGCCTACGAGCAGTACTTC. Amino acids: CARRAAYEQYF.

The V call is TRBV5-6, the J call TRBJ2-2; a possible D gene is TRBD2 (6 bases). The CDR3 is 15 amino acids. Germline loops: CDR1 SGHDT, CDR2 YYEEEE. V lost 4 bases and J 6 bases, leaving 16 bases between the germline ends. CDR3 protein: CASSVLGKRAGELFF. The CDR3 nucleotides are TGTGCCAGCAGCGTGTTAGGCAAGCGGGCCGGGGAGCTGTTTTTT. The full variable domain, rest sourced from reference TRBV5-6 and TRBJ2-2, is DAGVTQSPTHLIKTRGQQVTLRCSPKSGHDTVSWYQQALGQGPQFIFQYYEEEERQRGNFPDRFSGHQFPNYSSELNVNALLLGDSALYLCASSVLGKRAGELFFGEGSRLTVL.

V is TRBV2 and J is TRBJ1-6; D ambiguous. CDR1 and CDR2 (germline): SNHLY, FYNNEI. CDR3 length: 12 residues. V was pared by 6 bases and J by 8 bases, with 8 bases between. For the CDR3, the DNA is TGTGCCAGCAGGGGCGATGATTCACCCCTCCACTTT. This translates into CASRGDDSPLHF.

The chain carries TRBV7-9 and TRBJ2-5; tentatively, D is TRBD2 (5 bases). The germline V and J ends were trimmed by 5 bases and 4 bases, with 20 bases remaining between them. Germline lookup yields CDR1 SEHNR and CDR2 FQNEAQ (reference sequence). This CDR3 spans 16 amino acids. This CDR3 reads CASSRYVFGSGETQYF. The CDR3 DNA reads as TGTGCCAGCAGCCGATACGTATTTGGGAGCGGAGAGACCCAGTACTTC. Full variable domain (missing parts from reference TRBV7-9 and TRBJ2-5): DTGVSQNPRHKITKRGQNVTFRCDPISEHNRLYWYRQTLGQGPEFLTYFQNEAQLEKSRLLSDRFSAERPKGSFSTLEIQRTEQGDSAMYLCASSRYVFGSGETQYFGPGTRLLVL.

This chain connects TRBV7-9 to TRBJ1-4; unclear D gene. Germline loops: CDR1 SEHNR, CDR2 FQNEAQ (reference sequence). Trimming removed 5 bases from V and 0 bases from J, with 19 bases in between. The length of the CDR3 is 18 residues. The chain's CDR3 is CASSPSRGGISTNEKLFF. The CDR3 nucleotides are TGTGCCAGCAGCCCATCTCGGGGAGGGATCTCAACTAATGAAAAACTGTTTTTT.

V gene TRBV7-8 combines with J gene TRBJ2-4, with 10 bases lining up with TRBD1. Germline lookup yields CDR1 SGHVS and CDR2 FQNEAQ. The CDR3 loop spans 18 amino acids. After removal of 5 bases from V and 7 bases from J, the junction contained 17 bases not matched to a gene. The CDR3 is CASSPSVETGGEGNIQYF. The CDR3 bases are TGTGCCAGCAGCCCGTCAGTCGAGACAGGGGGCGAAGGGAACATTCAGTACTTC.

V gene TRBV5-4 combines with J gene TRBJ1-1; 7 nucleotides match TRBD1. The CDR3 loop spans 14 amino acids. J gave up 3 bases and V 5 bases, and 7 bases lay outside the gene matches. Germline-derived CDR1 and CDR2 are SGHNT and YYREEE (reference sequence). Written as DNA, the CDR3 is TGTGCCAGCAGAACGACAGGGCAGGACACTGAAGCTTTCTTT. Its protein is CASRTTGQDTEAFF.

This chain uses TRBV7-2 with TRBJ2-7; D ambiguous. V was pared by 0 bases and J by 3 bases, with 18 bases between. This CDR3 spans 17 amino acids. Germline CDR1 and CDR2: SGHTA and FQGNSA. The CDR3, as DNA: TGTGCCAGCAGCTTAGCGCCCTCCCGATTCTCCGGCTACGAGCAGTACTTC. This codes for CASSLAPSRFSGYEQYF.

The V gene is TRBV10-3, the J gene TRBJ1-5; D is unresolved. Trimming left V 0 bases short and J 0 bases short, with 12 bases between. There are 17 residues in the CDR3. Germline CDR1 and CDR2: ENHRY and SYGVKD. Here the CDR3 reads CAISESRHPYSNQPQHF. CDR3 bases: TGTGCCATCAGTGAGTCGAGACACCCATATAGCAATCAGCCCCAGCATTTT.